This T cell receptor beta chain was documented in a study of cytomegalovirus exposure and HLA in healthy donors. Study findings and constraints: In an earlier analysis, in roughly 580 donors, most V segments appeared productive either ~90% or ~30% of the time. The study recorded 164 TCR beta chains that were cytomegalovirus-associated.

The PCR used 60 Vbeta and 13 Jbeta primers. Data came from immunoSEQ multiplex PCR; TCRdb stores just in-frame clones and leaves some out. Among about 150,000 clones listed, about 64% were seen once. On this clone: Its target is not known. One end of the junction is discordant with germline, which a read error may explain.

This clonotype was sampled from a woman between 55 and 75 years old in good health and CMV-seropositive. Sequencing was performed on PBMCs.

Here the CDR3 DNA reads TGTGCCAGCGGCTTGAGGACAGGTTTCTCCTACAATGAGCAGTTCTTC. This encodes CASGLRTGFSYNEQFF. This chain links TRBV5-4 with TRBJ2-1; the match to TRBD1 covers 7 bases. Germline assignment: CDR1 SGHNT and CDR2 YYREEE (reference sequence). The CDR3 consists of 16 residues.